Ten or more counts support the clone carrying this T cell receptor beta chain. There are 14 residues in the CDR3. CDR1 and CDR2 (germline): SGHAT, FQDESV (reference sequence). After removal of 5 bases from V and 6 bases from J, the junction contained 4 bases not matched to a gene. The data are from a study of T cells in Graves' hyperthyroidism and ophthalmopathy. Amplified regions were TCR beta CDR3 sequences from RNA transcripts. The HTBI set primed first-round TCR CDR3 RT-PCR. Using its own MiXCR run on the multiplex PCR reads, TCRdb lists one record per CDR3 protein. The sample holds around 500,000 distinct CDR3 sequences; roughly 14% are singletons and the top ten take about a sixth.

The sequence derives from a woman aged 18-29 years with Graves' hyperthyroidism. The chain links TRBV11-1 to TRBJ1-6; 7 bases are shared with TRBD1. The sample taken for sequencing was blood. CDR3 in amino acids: CASSTDRTNSPLHF. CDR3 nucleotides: TGTGCCAGCAGCACGGACAGGACTAATTCACCCCTCCACTTT.